This TCR beta chain is drawn from a study of blood T cell repertoires in COVID-19 (dated by TCRdb to about 2020). Study-wide context: The collaborator samples originated in the United States, Italy and Spain and spanned the acute and convalescent phases of COVID-19. Samples were obtained from the ongoing ImmuneRACE study (first 160 participants) and from over a thousand subjects provided by 6 global collaborators. Subjects who had been exposed to COVID-19, were actively infected with it, or had recovered from it provided the deeply sampled blood TCRbeta repertoires that made up the dataset. Nearly every sample came with metadata listing a de-identified subject ID, COVID-19 status, age in years and sex. HLA class I and class II types, where available, came from metadata supplied by the sample provider rather than from assay-based typing. The repertoires were released in a freely available public database intended as a resource for research on the immune response to SARS-CoV-2. The prospective study material was composed of cDNA or gDNA derived from T cells, B-cell-depleted T cells, or PBMCs.

TCRbeta CDR3 regions were amplified from genomic DNA by means of the immunoSEQ Assay, a bias-controlled multiplex PCR. The study's processing was this. Nucleated cell counts per sample were estimated from amplification of reference gene primers within the assay. To quantify the absolute abundance of each unique TCRbeta CDR3 rearrangement, sequence reads were collapsed and filtered. For each sample, productive Simpson clonality was calculated as the square root of Simpson's diversity index over productive rearrangements. Entries here come from immuneACCESS through TCRdb and include only in-frame sequences with V and J called. Some clones fail to appear in such tables; in the studies checked, an unresolved V gene covers under half of the shortfall, and the cause of the remainder is unknown. That table gives V, J and clone size, and the DNA gave D and trimming. This sample gives 99,000 or so clones in total; over 75% of them show up just once. The ten largest make up 6% of the sample.

Notes on this clone: The antigen it recognizes is unknown. The sample holds no much larger clone one base away, and base qualities are not on file.

Results the study describes overall, beyond this receptor: The quantity of clinical and demographic metadata differed by source and by participant and was supplied without curation.

The collaborating institutions used their own protocols to collect whole blood in K2EDTA tubes. For TCRbeta analysis, collaborator samples were shipped as frozen whole blood, as isolated PBMCs, or as DNA extracted from either sample type. The germline V gene yields SGDLS for CDR1 and YYNGEE for CDR2. The CDR3 holds 12 amino acids from the cysteine to the phenylalanine. Left in the record is the CDR3 DNA by itself, 36 bases read in frame from the first base. The V end loses 0 bases and the J end loses 8 bases, and a stretch of 8 bases separates them. The sequenced sample consisted of peripheral blood. The V and J genes are TRBV9 and TRBJ1-2; TRBD1 might be the D gene, on 6 matching bases. The TCR comes from a human donor in a cohort sampled during active COVID-19. The CDR3 here reads CASSVGGGGYTF. At the DNA level, the sequence is TGTGCCAGCAGCGTAGGTGGGGGCGGCTACACCTTC.